These 31 T cell receptor beta chains were sequenced from one sample in a study of T-cell memory formation after mild COVID-19. TCRdb recomputed calls from the 5' RACE reads with MiXCR, one row per CDR3 protein. The sample has some 600,000 distinct CDR3 sequences, roughly a sixth seen once. Source material: PBMCs or a T cell subset sorted from them (not recorded which). These receptor sequences come from an adult woman who had mild COVID-19 (a few samples of this study predate the infection). Cell type and time point are not known.

This clonotype appeared a few times. The V call is TRBV6-5, the J call TRBJ1-3; D remains ambiguous. V was shortened by 5 bases and J by 0 bases, with 11 bases between the two germline ends. This CDR3 comprises 15 residues. CDR1 is MNHEY, CDR2 SVGAGI, per germline. The CDR3 region has the DNA TGTGCCAGCAGTATTACAGCGAGCTCTGGAAACACCATATATTTT. Translated, it gives CASSITASSGNTIYF.

This clonotype was found a few times. V and J are TRBV7-9 and TRBJ2-5; 14 bases are a match to TRBD2. The CDR3 extends over 17 amino acids. The trim removed 2 bases at V and 5 bases at J, leaving 7 bases unmatched. The germline gives CDR1 SEHNR, CDR2 FQNEAQ (reference sequence). The CDR3 DNA follows: TGTGCCAGCAGCTTACGACTAGCGGGAGGGCCGAGGGAGACCCAGTACTTC. Protein sequence: CASSLRLAGGPRETQYF.

This clonotype was found a few times. The chain recombines TRBV20-1 with TRBJ2-7, with 11 bases fitting TRBD2. The CDR3 runs 16 residues. The germline V gene has CDR1 DFQATT and CDR2 SNEGSKA (reference sequence). The V gene end was trimmed by 1 base and the J gene end by 4 bases; junction bases not matched to a gene: 9. The CDR3 DNA sequence: TGCAGTGCTAGAGCAACCGGGACTAGCGGACCTTACGAGCAGTACTTC. This encodes CSARATGTSGPYEQYF.

V usage is TRBV7-2 and J usage is TRBJ1-1; 7 bases fit TRBD1. J gave up 0 bases and V 4 bases, and 5 bases lay outside the gene matches. CDR1 and CDR2 (germline): SGHTA, FQGNSA. This CDR3 has 15 residues. The CDR3 sequence: CASSSNGQVNTEAFF. The CDR3 DNA reads TGTGCCAGCAGCTCGAACGGACAGGTGAACACTGAAGCTTTCTTT.

This clonotype was seen a handful of times. The chain links TRBV6-5 to TRBJ2-2; D is ambiguous. Deletions cut 4 bases from V and 0 bases from J, with 12 bases between. This CDR3 contains 16 residues. The V gene's germline CDR1 is MNHEY and CDR2 SVGAGI. CDR3: CASSFWTVANTGELFF. In nucleotides, the CDR3 is TGTGCCAGCAGTTTCTGGACGGTCGCGAACACCGGGGAGCTGTTTTTT.

The chain uses TRBV6-5 and TRBJ1-2; D is perhaps TRBD1 (5 bases). Germline CDR1 and CDR2: MNHEY and SVGAGI. There are 13 residues in the CDR3. V was shortened by 2 bases and J by 4 bases, with 8 bases between the two germline ends. Here the CDR3 reads CASSYLGTYGYTF. The CDR3 DNA sequence: TGTGCCAGCAGTTACCTGGGGACCTATGGCTACACCTTC.

The V call is TRBV7-3, the J call TRBJ2-5, with D tentatively TRBD1 (6 bases). The germline V gene has CDR1 SGHTA and CDR2 FQGTGA. Trimming removed 5 bases at V and 5 bases at J, with 15 bases between. This CDR3 comprises 14 residues. This CDR3 reads CASSQGGKGETQYF. In DNA, the CDR3 is TGTGCCAGCAGCCAAGGGGGTAAAGGGGAGACCCAGTACTTC.

The rearrangement joins TRBV6-5 to TRBJ1-1; no definite D call. The CDR3 extends over 14 amino acids. Germline V gene data show CDR1 as MNHEY and CDR2 as SVGAGI. The V end lost 6 bases, the J end lost 3 bases, and 14 bases lay between the germline ends. The CDR3 DNA sequence: TGTGCCAGCAGCCCCAGGCGGCCGGACACTGAAGCTTTCTTT. Amino acids: CASSPRRPDTEAFF.

This chain uses TRBV18 with TRBJ2-3; no reliable D call. The length of the CDR3 is 11 residues. Deletions cut 4 bases from V and 4 bases from J, with 3 bases between. Germline loops: CDR1 KGHSH, CDR2 LQKENI. The CDR3 is CASSHPDTQYF. Here the CDR3 DNA reads TGTGCCAGCTCACACCCAGATACGCAGTATTTT.

This clonotype appeared many times. V usage is TRBV18 and J usage is TRBJ2-7, with no clear D. This CDR3 has 14 residues. V was clipped by 3 bases and J by 2 bases, with 11 bases between them. Germline V CDR1 and CDR2: KGHSH, LQKENI. The CDR3: CASSPNTPPYEQYF. The CDR3 DNA follows: TGTGCCAGCTCACCGAATACGCCACCCTACGAGCAGTACTTC.

CDR3 coding DNA: TGTGCCAGCAGCAACGCGGGGGGACAGCCCACTGAAGCTTTCTTT. It specifies CASSNAGGQPTEAFF. This rearrangement joins TRBV6-5 to TRBJ1-1; 7 bases are a match to TRBD1. Germline trimming cut 6 bases from V and 4 bases from J; bases unmatched to any gene: 11. The CDR3 contains 15 residues. Germline V gene data show CDR1 as MNHEY and CDR2 as SVGAGI.

The chain couples TRBV3-1 to TRBJ1-1, with D possibly matching TRBD1 (5 bases). Trimming stripped 0 bases from V and 5 bases from J, with 13 bases between. The CDR3 loop spans 15 amino acids. CDR1 and CDR2 (germline): LGHDT, YNNKEL (reference sequence). CDR3 residues: CASSQDSTGGTEAFF. Here the CDR3 DNA reads TGTGCCAGCAGCCAAGATTCTACGGGGGGAACTGAAGCTTTCTTT.

V and J are TRBV5-1 and TRBJ2-1; 9 bases are shared with TRBD1. CDR1 and CDR2 from the germline V gene are SGHRS and YFSETQ. V lost 7 bases to trimming and J lost 3 bases; unmatched junction nucleotides: 8. The CDR3 has 15 residues. The CDR3 spells CASRTGTGLYNEQFF. CDR3 coding DNA: TGCGCCAGCCGCACCGGGACAGGGCTCTACAATGAGCAGTTCTTC. The full variable domain, completed using reference TRBV5-1 and TRBJ2-1, is KAGVTQTPRYLIKTRGQQVTLSCSPISGHRSVSWYQQTPGQGLQFLFEYFSETQRNKGNFPGRFSGRQFSNSRSEMNVSTLELGDSALYLCASRTGTGLYNEQFFGPGTRLTVL.

The DNA for the CDR3 is TGTGCCACCAGTGGACGGAGCTCCTACGAGCAGTACTTC. Encoded protein: CATSGRSSYEQYF. The chain carries TRBV24-1 and TRBJ2-7; D unclear. The CDR3 runs 13 residues. Germline V gene lookup returns CDR1 KGHDR and CDR2 SFDVKD. Trimming left V 5 bases short and J 0 bases short, with 7 bases between.

The chain has TRBV7-2 and TRBJ2-7; D may be TRBD2 (6 bases). CDR3 size: 14 residues. With 0 bases removed from V and 6 bases from J, the gap between germline ends came to 12 bases. Germline V CDR1 and CDR2: SGHTA, FQGNSA. CDR3 nucleotides: TGTGCCAGCAGCTTAGCGCGGAATAGCGGCGAGCAGTACTTC. Translation: CASSLARNSGEQYF.

This clonotype has a handful of counts. This chain uses TRBV4-1 with TRBJ2-7, with no clear D. With 1 base removed from V and 4 bases from J, the gap between germline ends came to 11 bases. The CDR3 consists of 14 residues. Per the germline V gene, CDR1 is MGHRA and CDR2 is YSYEKL. The CDR3 DNA reads as TGCGCCAGCAGCCAAGGGAACCAACTATACGAGCAGTACTTC. Translated, it gives CASSQGNQLYEQYF.

This clonotype was seen a few times. The chain combines TRBV4-1 with TRBJ2-3; weak D call: TRBD2 (6 bases). The CDR3 consists of 16 residues. With 5 bases removed from V and 0 bases from J, the gap between germline ends came to 15 bases. Germline-derived CDR1 and CDR2 are MGHRA and YSYEKL. This CDR3 reads CASSNLGTLSTDTQYF. The CDR3 DNA reads as TGCGCCAGCAGCAACCTGGGGACTCTTAGCACAGATACGCAGTATTTT.

There are a few counts of this clonotype. The V gene is TRBV5-5, the J gene TRBJ1-6; no definite D call. The V end lost 0 bases, the J end lost 9 bases, and 16 bases lay between the germline ends. This CDR3 has 16 residues. Germline V gene sequence: CDR1 SGHKS, CDR2 YYEKEE (reference sequence). The CDR3 DNA sequence: TGTGCCAGCAGCTTGGCCGCCCCCGGTGGAATTTCACCCCTCCACTTT. Encoded protein: CASSLAAPGGISPLHF.

There are a few counts of this clonotype. J is TRBJ2-5 and V is TRBV5-4, with unresolved D. Germline assignment: CDR1 SGHNT and CDR2 YYREEE (reference sequence). The CDR3 runs to 14 residues. The V and J ends lost 0 bases and 5 bases respectively, with 11 bases between them. The CDR3 nucleotides read TGTGCCAGCAGCTTGGCCAGGTCCGATGAGACCCAGTACTTC. The encoded protein is CASSLARSDETQYF.

The chain recombines TRBV24-1 with TRBJ2-1; D remains unclear. Trimming stripped 4 bases from V and 6 bases from J, with 9 bases between. The CDR3 totals 13 residues. The germline V gene encodes CDR1 KGHDR and CDR2 SFDVKD. CDR3 coding DNA: TGTGCCACCAGTGACCCGCACGCCAATGAGCAGTTCTTC. This encodes CATSDPHANEQFF.

In its sample, this clonotype was seen a few times. V usage is TRBV6-1 and J usage is TRBJ2-2; no definite D call. The CDR3 is 14 amino acids. V lost 5 bases to trimming and J lost 4 bases, with 11 bases between them. The V gene's germline CDR1 is MNHNS and CDR2 SASEGT. The CDR3 reads CASSLLVSTGELFF. Written as DNA, the CDR3 is TGTGCCAGCAGTCTGTTAGTAAGCACCGGGGAGCTGTTTTTT.

J is TRBJ2-2 and V is TRBV4-3; D may be TRBD2 (5 bases). This CDR3 is 14 amino acids long. V was clipped by 8 bases and J by 0 bases, with 10 bases between them. Germline CDR1 is LGHNA and CDR2 is YSLEER. CDR3 protein: CASRGRANTGELFF. The CDR3 DNA sequence: TGCGCCAGCCGAGGGAGAGCGAACACCGGGGAGCTGTTTTTT.

The chain is built from TRBV6-5 and TRBJ2-7, with D maybe TRBD2 (5 bases). Germline V gene sequence: CDR1 MNHEY, CDR2 SVGAGI. There are 14 residues in the CDR3. V dropped 5 bases and J dropped 2 bases, with 13 bases sitting between them. This CDR3 reads CASSPSGSAYEQYF. The CDR3 region has the DNA TGTGCCAGCAGTCCGTCGGGATCGGCCTACGAGCAGTACTTC.

The sample holds many counts of this clonotype. The chain links TRBV29-1 to TRBJ2-1; D gene ambiguous. Germline assignment: CDR1 SQVTM and CDR2 ANQGSEA. This CDR3 spans 14 amino acids. Trimming pared 2 bases from V and 1 base from J, leaving 9 bases between. For the CDR3, the DNA is TGCAGCGTTGAATGGGCGAGGTCCTACAATGAGCAGTTCTTC. Encoded protein: CSVEWARSYNEQFF.

This clonotype appeared a few times. The chain recombines TRBV5-5 with TRBJ1-5, with TRBD1 identical over 8 bases. The CDR3 is made up of 16 amino acids. The V gene's germline CDR1 is SGHKS and CDR2 YYEKEE (reference sequence). V lost 1 base and J lost 4; bases outside the gene matches: 7. In nucleotides, the CDR3 is TGTGCCAGCAGCTTGTACCGGGACAGGAAAAATCAGCCCCAGCATTTT. Its protein is CASSLYRDRKNQPQHF.

This clonotype was found a few times. J is TRBJ2-3 and V is TRBV5-1; weak D call: TRBD2 (6 bases). This CDR3 comprises 14 residues. Germline CDR1 reads SGHRS; CDR2 reads YFSETQ. The V end lost 0 bases, the J end lost 4 bases, and 9 bases lay between the germline ends. The CDR3 reads CASSLVGEADTQYF. The CDR3, as DNA: TGCGCCAGCAGCTTGGTAGGGGAGGCAGATACGCAGTATTTT.

The rearrangement joins TRBV5-1 to TRBJ2-1; D unclear. Germline V lookup: CDR1 SGHRS, CDR2 YFSETQ. Trimming pared 7 bases from V and 9 bases from J, leaving 11 bases between. CDR3 length equals 11 residues. CDR3 sequence (DNA): TGCGCCAGCCACGACCTGCTTGAGCAGTTCTTC. Amino acid sequence: CASHDLLEQFF.

The chain joins TRBV7-9 to TRBJ1-4; D possibly corresponds to TRBD1 (6 bases). Germline CDR1 SEHNR, CDR2 FQNEAQ (reference sequence). The CDR3 runs to 15 residues. Trimming pared 4 bases from V and 8 bases from J, leaving 17 bases between. The CDR3 is CASSSGQLYREKLFF. Here the CDR3 DNA reads TGTGCCAGCAGCTCCGGACAGCTTTATCGCGAAAAACTGTTTTTT.

The chain joins TRBV5-1 to TRBJ1-2; 10 bases map to TRBD1. J gave up 6 bases and V 0 bases, and 5 bases lay outside the gene matches. In germline, CDR1 is SGHRS, CDR2 YFSETQ. This CDR3 is 15 amino acids long. The CDR3 region is CASSLGQGALHGYTF. CDR3 DNA sequence: TGCGCCAGCAGCTTGGGACAGGGGGCTTTGCATGGCTACACCTTC. The entire variable domain, with the rest obtained from reference TRBV5-1 and TRBJ1-2, is as follows: KAGVTQTPRYLIKTRGQQVTLSCSPISGHRSVSWYQQTPGQGLQFLFEYFSETQRNKGNFPGRFSGRQFSNSRSEMNVSTLELGDSALYLCASSLGQGALHGYTFGSGTRLTVV.

V gene TRBV7-8 combines with J gene TRBJ1-5; D remains ambiguous. The V and J ends lost 5 bases and 0 bases respectively, with 14 bases between them. Germline loops: CDR1 SGHVS, CDR2 FQNEAQ. The CDR3 totals 16 residues. In nucleotides, the CDR3 is TGTGCCAGCAGCCTGCGTGGCGGCGATAGCAATCAGCCCCAGCATTTT. Encoded protein: CASSLRGGDSNQPQHF.

Written as DNA, the CDR3 is TGTGCCAGCAGCTTAGTACCGGGGCGGGGCACAGATACGCAGTATTTT. It encodes CASSLVPGRGTDTQYF. V is TRBV7-9 and J is TRBJ2-3, with D perhaps assigned TRBD1 or TRBD2 (5 bases each). V shed 1 base and J shed 1 base, with 12 bases lying between them. The CDR3 has 16 amino acids. Germline assignment: CDR1 SEHNR and CDR2 FQNEAQ (reference sequence).